This T cell receptor (beta chain) was identified during a study of T cell changes during pregnancy in multiple sclerosis. Some clones are missing from TCRdb's copy, which holds only in-frame ones; the method was immunoSEQ multiplex PCR. The table records about 100,000 clones, 92% of them present only once. From germline, CDR1 is MNHEY and CDR2 SVGAGI. This CDR3 has 14 residues. The V end lost 0 bases, the J end lost 8 bases, and 13 bases lay between the germline ends. Specimen: peripheral blood, collected after pregnancy. This receptor was taken from a female donor with multiple sclerosis, enrolled in a pregnancy study. V is TRBV6-5 and J is TRBJ2-5; D gene ambiguous. The chain's CDR3 is CASSYSNTPQTQYF. For the CDR3, the DNA is TGTGCCAGCAGTTACTCTAACACCCCGCAAACCCAGTACTTC.